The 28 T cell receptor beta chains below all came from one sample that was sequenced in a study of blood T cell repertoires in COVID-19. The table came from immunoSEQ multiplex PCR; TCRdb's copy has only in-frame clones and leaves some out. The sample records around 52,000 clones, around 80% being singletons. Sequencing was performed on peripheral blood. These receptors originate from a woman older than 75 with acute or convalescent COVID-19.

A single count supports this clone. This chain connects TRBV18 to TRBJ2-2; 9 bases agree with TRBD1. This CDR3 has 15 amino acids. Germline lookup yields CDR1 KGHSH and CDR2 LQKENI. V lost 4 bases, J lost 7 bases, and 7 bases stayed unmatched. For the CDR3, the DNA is TGTGCCAGCTCACAAAGACAGGGGGACGGCGGGGAGCTGTTTTTT. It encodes CASSQRQGDGGELFF.

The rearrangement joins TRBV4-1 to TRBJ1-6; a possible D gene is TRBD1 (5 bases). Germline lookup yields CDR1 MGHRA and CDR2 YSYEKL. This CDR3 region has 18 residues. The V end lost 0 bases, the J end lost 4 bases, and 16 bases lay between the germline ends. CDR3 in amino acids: CASSQDSIGANYNSPLHF. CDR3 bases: TGCGCCAGCAGCCAAGACTCAATTGGGGCAAATTATAATTCACCCCTCCACTTT.

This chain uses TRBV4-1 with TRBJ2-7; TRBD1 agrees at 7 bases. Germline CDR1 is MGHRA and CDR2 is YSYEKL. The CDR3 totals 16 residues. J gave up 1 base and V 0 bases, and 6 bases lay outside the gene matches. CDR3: CASSQEKSQGSYEQYF. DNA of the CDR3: TGCGCCAGCAGCCAAGAAAAGTCACAGGGGTCCTACGAGCAGTACTTC.

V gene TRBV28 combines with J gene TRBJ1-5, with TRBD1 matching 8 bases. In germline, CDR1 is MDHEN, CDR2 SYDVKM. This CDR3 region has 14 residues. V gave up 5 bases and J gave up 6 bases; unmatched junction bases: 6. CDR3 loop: CASSNDRGVQPQHF. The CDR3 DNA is TGTGCCAGCAGTAATGACAGGGGAGTTCAGCCCCAGCATTTT.

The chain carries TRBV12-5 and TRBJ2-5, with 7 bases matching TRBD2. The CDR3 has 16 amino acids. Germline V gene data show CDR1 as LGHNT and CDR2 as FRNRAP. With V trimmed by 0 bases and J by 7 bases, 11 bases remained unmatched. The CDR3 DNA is TGTGCTAGTGGTTTGGTACGAACTAGCGCCGAGGGGACCCAGTACTTC. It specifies CASGLVRTSAEGTQYF.

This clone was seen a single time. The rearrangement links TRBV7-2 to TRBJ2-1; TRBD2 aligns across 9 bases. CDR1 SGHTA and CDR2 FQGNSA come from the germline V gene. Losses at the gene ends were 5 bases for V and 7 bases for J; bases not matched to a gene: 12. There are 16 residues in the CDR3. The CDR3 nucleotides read TGTGCCAGCAGCCAGAATAGCGGGAGTACTGGTAATGAGCAGTTCTTC. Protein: CASSQNSGSTGNEQFF.

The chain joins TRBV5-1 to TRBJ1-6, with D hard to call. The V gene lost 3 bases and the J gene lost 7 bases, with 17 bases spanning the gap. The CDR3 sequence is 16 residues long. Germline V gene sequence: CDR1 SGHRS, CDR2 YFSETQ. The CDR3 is CASSSDQGEGNSPLHF. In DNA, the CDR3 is TGCGCCAGCAGCTCGGACCAAGGCGAGGGAAATTCACCCCTCCACTTT.

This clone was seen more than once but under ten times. The CDR3 is CASSSGGSYNEQFF. The DNA for the CDR3 is TGCGCCAGCAGCTCGGGGGGTTCCTACAATGAGCAGTTCTTC. The gene calls are TRBV5-1 and TRBJ2-1, with 7 bases matching TRBD2. V trimming: 3 bases; J trimming: 1 base; junction bases outside the gene matches: 1. The CDR3 is made up of 14 amino acids. Germline V gene sequence: CDR1 SGHRS, CDR2 YFSETQ.

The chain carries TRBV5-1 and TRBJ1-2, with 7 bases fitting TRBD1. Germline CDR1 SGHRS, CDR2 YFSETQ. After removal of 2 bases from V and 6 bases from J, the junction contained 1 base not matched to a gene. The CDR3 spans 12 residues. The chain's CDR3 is CASSFTGDGYTF. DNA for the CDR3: TGCGCCAGCAGCTTCACAGGGGATGGCTACACCTTC.

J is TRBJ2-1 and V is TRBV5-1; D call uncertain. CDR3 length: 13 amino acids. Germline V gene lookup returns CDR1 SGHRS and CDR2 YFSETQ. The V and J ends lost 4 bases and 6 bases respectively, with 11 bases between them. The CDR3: CASSLGAGNEQFF. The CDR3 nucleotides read TGCGCCAGCAGCCTGGGTGCCGGCAATGAGCAGTTCTTC. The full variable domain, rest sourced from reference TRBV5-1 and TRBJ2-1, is KAGVTQTPRYLIKTRGQQVTLSCSPISGHRSVSWYQQTPGQGLQFLFEYFSETQRNKGNFPGRFSGRQFSNSRSEMNVSTLELGDSALYLCASSLGAGNEQFFGPGTRLTVL.

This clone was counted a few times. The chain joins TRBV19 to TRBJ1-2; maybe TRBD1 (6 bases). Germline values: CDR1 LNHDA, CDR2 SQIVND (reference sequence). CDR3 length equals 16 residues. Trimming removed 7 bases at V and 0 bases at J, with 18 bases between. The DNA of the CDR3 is TGTGCCAGTACCCCACAGGGTTCGTCCGCTAACTATGGCTACACCTTC. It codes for CASTPQGSSANYGYTF.

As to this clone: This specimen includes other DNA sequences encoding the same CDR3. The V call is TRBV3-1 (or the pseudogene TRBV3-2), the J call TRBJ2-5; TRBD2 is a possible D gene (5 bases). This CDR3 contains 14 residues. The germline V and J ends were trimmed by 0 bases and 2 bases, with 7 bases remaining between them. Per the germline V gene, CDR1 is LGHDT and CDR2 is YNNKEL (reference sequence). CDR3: CASSQDRGQETQYF. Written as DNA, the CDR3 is TGTGCCAGCAGCCAAGATCGGGGACAAGAGACCCAGTACTTC.

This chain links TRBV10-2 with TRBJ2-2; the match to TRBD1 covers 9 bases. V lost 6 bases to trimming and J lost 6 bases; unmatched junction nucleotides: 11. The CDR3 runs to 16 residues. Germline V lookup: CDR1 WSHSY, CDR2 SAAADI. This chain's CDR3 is CASRPTGGAISGELFF. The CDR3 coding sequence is TGCGCCAGCAGACCTACAGGGGGCGCGATTTCCGGGGAGCTGTTTTTT.

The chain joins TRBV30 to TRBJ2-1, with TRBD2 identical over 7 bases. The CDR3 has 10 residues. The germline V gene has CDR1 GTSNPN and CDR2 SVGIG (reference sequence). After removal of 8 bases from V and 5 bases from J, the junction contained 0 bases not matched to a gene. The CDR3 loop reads CASGDNEQFF. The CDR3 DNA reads TGTGCCAGCGGGGACAATGAGCAGTTCTTC.

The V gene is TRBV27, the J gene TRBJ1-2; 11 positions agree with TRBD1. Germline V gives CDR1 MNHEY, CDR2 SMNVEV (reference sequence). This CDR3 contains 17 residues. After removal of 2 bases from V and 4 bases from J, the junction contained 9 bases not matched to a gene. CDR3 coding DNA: TGTGCCAGCAGTTTACACCGGACAGGGGGCGCTGGCTATGGCTACACCTTC. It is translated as CASSLHRTGGAGYGYTF.

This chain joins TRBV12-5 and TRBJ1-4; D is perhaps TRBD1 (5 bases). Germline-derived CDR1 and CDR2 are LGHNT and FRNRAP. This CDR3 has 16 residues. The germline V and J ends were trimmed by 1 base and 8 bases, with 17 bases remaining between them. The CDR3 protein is CASGLGRRQGGEKLFF. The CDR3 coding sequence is TGTGCTAGTGGTTTGGGACGTCGGCAGGGAGGAGAAAAACTGTTTTTT.

DNA of the CDR3: TGTGCCAGCAGCGCCCCGTGGCTAGCGGGAGCGATTTGGGACAATGAGCAGTTCTTC. Protein product: CASSAPWLAGAIWDNEQFF. This sequence joins TRBV9 and TRBJ2-1, with 10 bases aligning to TRBD2. V lost 3 bases and J lost 5; bases outside the gene matches: 17. Germline V lookup: CDR1 SGDLS, CDR2 YYNGEE. The CDR3 is 19 residues long.

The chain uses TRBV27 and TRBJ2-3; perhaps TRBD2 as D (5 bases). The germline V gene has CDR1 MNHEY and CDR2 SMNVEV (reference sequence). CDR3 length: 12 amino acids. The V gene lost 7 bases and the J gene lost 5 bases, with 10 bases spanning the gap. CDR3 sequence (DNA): TGTGCCAGCATCGAGGAGGTAGATACGCAGTATTTT. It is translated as CASIEEVDTQYF.

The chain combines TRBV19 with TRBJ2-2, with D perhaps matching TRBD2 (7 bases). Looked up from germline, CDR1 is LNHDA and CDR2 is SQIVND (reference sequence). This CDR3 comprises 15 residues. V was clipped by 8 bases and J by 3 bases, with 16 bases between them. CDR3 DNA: TGTGCCAGTCGGAGTCGGGGGGCAGACACCGGGGAGCTGTTTTTT. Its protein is CASRSRGADTGELFF.

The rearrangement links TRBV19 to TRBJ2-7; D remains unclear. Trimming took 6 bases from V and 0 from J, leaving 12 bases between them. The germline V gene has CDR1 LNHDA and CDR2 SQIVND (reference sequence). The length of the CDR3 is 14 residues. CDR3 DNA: TGTGCCAGTAGCCATAACCCCAGCTCCTACGAGCAGTACTTC. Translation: CASSHNPSSYEQYF.

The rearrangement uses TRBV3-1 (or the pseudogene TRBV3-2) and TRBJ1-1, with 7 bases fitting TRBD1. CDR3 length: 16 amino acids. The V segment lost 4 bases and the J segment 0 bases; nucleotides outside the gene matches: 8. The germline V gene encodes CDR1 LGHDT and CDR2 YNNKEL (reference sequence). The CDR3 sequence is CASSRTARGLNTEAFF. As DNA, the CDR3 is TGTGCCAGCAGCCGCACCGCCAGGGGGTTGAACACTGAAGCTTTCTTT.

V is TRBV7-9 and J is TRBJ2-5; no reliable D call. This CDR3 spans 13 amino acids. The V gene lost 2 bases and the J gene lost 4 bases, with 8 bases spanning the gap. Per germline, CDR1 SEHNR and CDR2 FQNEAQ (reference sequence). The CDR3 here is CASSLPPGETQYF. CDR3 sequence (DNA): TGTGCCAGCAGCTTACCGCCGGGAGAGACCCAGTACTTC.

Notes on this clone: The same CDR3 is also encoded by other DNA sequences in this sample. CDR3 DNA: TGCGCCAGCAGCCAAGACAGGGTTGGCACCGGGGAGCTGTTTTTT. Translation: CASSQDRVGTGELFF. The V call is TRBV5-1, the J call TRBJ2-2; 7 bases agree with TRBD1. The CDR3 loop spans 15 amino acids. The germline V gene has CDR1 SGHRS and CDR2 YFSETQ. After removal of 4 bases from V and 4 bases from J, the junction contained 7 bases not matched to a gene.

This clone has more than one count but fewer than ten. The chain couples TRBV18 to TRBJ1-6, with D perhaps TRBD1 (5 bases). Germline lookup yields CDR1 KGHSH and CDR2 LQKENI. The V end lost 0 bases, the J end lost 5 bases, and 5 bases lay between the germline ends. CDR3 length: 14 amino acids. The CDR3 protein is CASSPPGHNSPLHF. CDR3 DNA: TGTGCCAGCTCACCACCGGGGCATAATTCACCCCTCCACTTT. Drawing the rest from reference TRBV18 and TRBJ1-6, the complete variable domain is NAGVMQNPRHLVRRRGQEARLRCSPMKGHSHVYWYRQLPEEGLKFMVYLQKENIIDESGMPKERFSAEFPKEGPSILRIQQVVRGDSAAYFCASSPPGHNSPLHFGNGTRLTVT.

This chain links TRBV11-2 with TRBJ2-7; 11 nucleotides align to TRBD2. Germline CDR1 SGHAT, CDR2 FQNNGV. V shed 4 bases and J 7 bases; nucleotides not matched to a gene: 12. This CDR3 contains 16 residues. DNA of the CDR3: TGTGCCAGCAGCTCGCTCTGGCTAGCGGGGGGTAAAGAGCAGTACTTC. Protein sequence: CASSSLWLAGGKEQYF.

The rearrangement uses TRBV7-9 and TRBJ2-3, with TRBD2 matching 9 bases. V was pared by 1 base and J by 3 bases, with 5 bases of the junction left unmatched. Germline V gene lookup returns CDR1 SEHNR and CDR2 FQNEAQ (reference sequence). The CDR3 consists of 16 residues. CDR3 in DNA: TGTGCCAGCAGCTTAGTAGCTAGCGGGACGACAGATACGCAGTATTTT. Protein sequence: CASSLVASGTTDTQYF.

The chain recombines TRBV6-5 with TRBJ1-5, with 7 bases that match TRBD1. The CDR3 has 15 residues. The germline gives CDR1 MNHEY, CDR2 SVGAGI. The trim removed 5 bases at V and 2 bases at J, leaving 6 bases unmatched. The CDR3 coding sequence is TGTGCCAGCAGTCGCCGACAGGGAGGCAATCAGCCCCAGCATTTT. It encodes CASSRRQGGNQPQHF.

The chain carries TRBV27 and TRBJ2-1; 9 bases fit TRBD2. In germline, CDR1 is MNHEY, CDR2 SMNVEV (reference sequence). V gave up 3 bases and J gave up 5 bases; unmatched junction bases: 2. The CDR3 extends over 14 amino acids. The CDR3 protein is CASSFLAGNNEQFF. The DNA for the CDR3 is TGTGCCAGCAGTTTCCTAGCGGGAAACAATGAGCAGTTCTTC.